The 11 T cell receptor beta chains listed next were all sequenced from one sample in a study of Graves' ophthalmopathy and Graves' hyperthyroidism. RNA transcripts served as template for amplifying TCR beta CDR3 sequences. Second-round multiplex PCR came after a first-round RT-PCR that employed HTBI primers. From the multiplex PCR reads, TCRdb called clonotypes with MiXCR, one entry per CDR3 protein. Of hundreds of thousands of distinct CDR3 sequences detected, about 24% appear once; the ten largest clones hold around 6.9%. What was sequenced was peripheral blood. Source of these receptors: a young woman with stable Graves' hyperthyroidism. Some clones in this sample may be carry-over from other donors' samples.

At least ten counts were recorded for this clonotype. The V gene is TRBV28, the J gene TRBJ1-2; D is unresolved. The CDR3 covers 13 residues. Trimming removed 7 bases at V and 3 bases at J, with 12 bases between. In germline, CDR1 is MDHEN, CDR2 SYDVKM. The CDR3 loop is CASNGHGDYGYTF. The CDR3 region has the DNA TGTGCCAGCAATGGGCACGGAGACTATGGCTACACCTTC.

The chain uses TRBV12-5 and TRBJ2-3; D remains ambiguous. Germline CDR1 LGHNT, CDR2 FRNRAP. The CDR3 contains 12 residues. V lost 6 bases and J 6 bases, leaving 10 bases between the germline ends. The CDR3 nucleotides are TGTGCTAGTGGCCAATTCGGGGATACGCAGTATTTT. Protein sequence: CASGQFGDTQYF. Based on the CDR3 plus reference TRBV12-5 and TRBJ2-3, the full variable domain is DARVTQTPRHKVTEMGQEVTMRCQPILGHNTVFWYRQTMMQGLELLAYFRNRAPLDDSGMPKDRFSAEMPDATLATLKIQPSEPRDSAVYFCASGQFGDTQYFGPGTRLTVL.

This clonotype has at least ten counts. This chain uses TRBV12-3 or TRBV12-4 with TRBJ1-1; unclear D gene. V was trimmed by 1 base and J by 2 bases, leaving 5 bases between them. The CDR3 sequence is 13 residues long. The CDR3 sequence is CASSLGENTEAFF. The CDR3 DNA sequence: TGTGCCAGCAGTTTAGGAGAAAACACTGAAGCTTTCTTT.

There are many counts of this clonotype. The gene calls are TRBV6-1 and TRBJ2-5; the match to TRBD2 covers 8 bases. V gave up 7 bases and J gave up 5 bases; unmatched junction bases: 12. This CDR3 has 15 residues. Germline-derived CDR1 and CDR2 are MNHNS and SASEGT. CDR3 coding DNA: TGTGCCAGCACCACCAGCGGGGGTAGTACTGAGACCCAGTACTTC. Protein: CASTTSGGSTETQYF.

In its sample, this clonotype was seen a few times. The chain uses TRBV11-2 and TRBJ2-7; 8 positions agree with TRBD1. The junction had 9 bases not matched to a gene; V was cut back by 5 bases and J by 3 bases. CDR1 and CDR2 from the germline V gene are SGHAT and FQNNGV. The CDR3 sequence is 15 residues long. CDR3 residues: CASSLKRTGNYEQYF. The CDR3 bases are TGTGCCAGCAGCCTCAAACGGACAGGGAACTACGAGCAGTACTTC.

The table lists this clonotype with many counts. The chain combines TRBV6-5 with TRBJ1-5; 7 bases agree with TRBD1. CDR3 size: 17 residues. Per germline, CDR1 MNHEY and CDR2 SVGAGI. Germline trimming cut 0 bases from V and 0 bases from J; bases unmatched to any gene: 5. This CDR3 is CASSYSKAGGSNQPQHF. CDR3 nucleotide sequence: TGTGCCAGCAGTTACTCGAAGGCAGGGGGTAGCAATCAGCCCCAGCATTTT.

This clonotype was counted many times. The chain employs TRBV5-1 and TRBJ1-1; TRBD1 might be the D (5 bases). Germline V gene sequence: CDR1 SGHRS, CDR2 YFSETQ. Trimming removed 4 bases from V and 1 base from J, with 11 bases in between. The CDR3 covers 14 residues. CDR3 in DNA: TGCGCCAGCAGCCAGGGACTCCAGAACACTGAAGCTTTCTTT. Protein product: CASSQGLQNTEAFF. The full variable domain, rest sourced from reference TRBV5-1 and TRBJ1-1, is KAGVTQTPRYLIKTRGQQVTLSCSPISGHRSVSWYQQTPGQGLQFLFEYFSETQRNKGNFPGRFSGRQFSNSRSEMNVSTLELGDSALYLCASSQGLQNTEAFFGQGTRLTVV.

This clonotype has just a few counts. CDR3 protein: CASSFFGTGVEQYF. The CDR3 region has the DNA TGTGCCAGCAGTTTTTTCGGGACAGGGGTCGAGCAGTACTTC. V usage is TRBV27 and J usage is TRBJ2-7; 10 bases line up with TRBD1. J lost 6 bases, V lost 3 bases, and 5 bases had no gene match. The germline gives CDR1 MNHEY, CDR2 SMNVEV (reference sequence). The CDR3 runs 14 residues.

V usage is TRBV12-3 or TRBV12-4 and J usage is TRBJ2-7, with 7 nucleotides matching TRBD1. This CDR3 is built from 15 residues. The J segment lost 2 bases and the V segment lost 7 bases, leaving 11 bases of the junction unmatched. CDR3 residues: CASTPSRGLPYEQYF. The CDR3 coding sequence is TGTGCCAGCACCCCGTCAAGGGGGCTCCCCTACGAGCAGTACTTC.

This clonotype appeared a few times. V usage is TRBV7-9 and J usage is TRBJ1-2, with 7 nucleotides matching TRBD1. Germline lookup yields CDR1 SEHNR and CDR2 FQNEAQ (reference sequence). The J segment lost 8 bases and the V segment lost 5 bases, leaving 5 bases of the junction unmatched. The CDR3 covers 12 residues. As DNA, the CDR3 is TGTGCCAGCAGCCTGACAGGGCGAGGCTACACCTTC. Its translation: CASSLTGRGYTF.

This clonotype was seen only a few times. The chain links TRBV6-1 to TRBJ1-5; TRBD1 matches at 8 bases. The germline V gene has CDR1 MNHNS and CDR2 SASEGT. The J segment lost 2 bases and the V segment lost 7 bases, leaving 10 bases of the junction unmatched. CDR3 size: 16 residues. This CDR3 reads CASTDGQGRGNQPQHF. The DNA for the CDR3 is TGTGCCAGCACCGATGGACAGGGTCGTGGCAATCAGCCCCAGCATTTT.